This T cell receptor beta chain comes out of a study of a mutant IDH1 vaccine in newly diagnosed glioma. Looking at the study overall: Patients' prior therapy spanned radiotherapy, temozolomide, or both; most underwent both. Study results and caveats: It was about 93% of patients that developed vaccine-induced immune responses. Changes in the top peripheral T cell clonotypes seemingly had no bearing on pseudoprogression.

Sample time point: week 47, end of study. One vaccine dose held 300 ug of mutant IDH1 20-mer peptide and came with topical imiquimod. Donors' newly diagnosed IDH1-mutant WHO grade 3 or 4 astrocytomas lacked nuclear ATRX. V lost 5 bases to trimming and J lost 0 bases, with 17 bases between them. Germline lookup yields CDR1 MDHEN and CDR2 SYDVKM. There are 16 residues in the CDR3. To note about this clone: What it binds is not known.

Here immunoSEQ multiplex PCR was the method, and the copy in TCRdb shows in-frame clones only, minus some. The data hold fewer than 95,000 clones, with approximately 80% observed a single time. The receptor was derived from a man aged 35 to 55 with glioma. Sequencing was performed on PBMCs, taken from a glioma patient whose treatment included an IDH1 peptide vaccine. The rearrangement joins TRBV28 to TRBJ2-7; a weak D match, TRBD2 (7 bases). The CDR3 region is CASSTLRGLSSYEQYF. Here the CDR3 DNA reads TGTGCCAGCAGTACCCTCAGGGGACTAAGCTCCTACGAGCAGTACTTC.